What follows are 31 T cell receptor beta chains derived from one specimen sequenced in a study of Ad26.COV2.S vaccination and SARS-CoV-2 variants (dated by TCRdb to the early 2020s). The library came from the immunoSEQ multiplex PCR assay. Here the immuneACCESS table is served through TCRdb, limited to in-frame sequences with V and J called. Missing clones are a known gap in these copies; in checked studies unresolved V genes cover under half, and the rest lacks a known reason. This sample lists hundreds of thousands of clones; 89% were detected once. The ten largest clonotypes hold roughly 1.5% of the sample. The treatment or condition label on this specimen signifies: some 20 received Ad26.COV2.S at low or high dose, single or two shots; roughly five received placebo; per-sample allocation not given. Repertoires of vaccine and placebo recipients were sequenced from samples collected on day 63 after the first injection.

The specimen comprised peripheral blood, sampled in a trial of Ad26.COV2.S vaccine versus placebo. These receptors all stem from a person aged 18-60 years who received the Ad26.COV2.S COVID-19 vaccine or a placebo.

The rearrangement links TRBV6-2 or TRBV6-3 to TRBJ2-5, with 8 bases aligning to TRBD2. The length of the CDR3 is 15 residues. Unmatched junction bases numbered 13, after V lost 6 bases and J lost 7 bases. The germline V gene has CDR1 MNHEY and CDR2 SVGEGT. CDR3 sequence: CASSPHGSGVGTQYF. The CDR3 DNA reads TGTGCCAGCAGCCCCCATGGTAGCGGGGTTGGGACCCAGTACTTC.

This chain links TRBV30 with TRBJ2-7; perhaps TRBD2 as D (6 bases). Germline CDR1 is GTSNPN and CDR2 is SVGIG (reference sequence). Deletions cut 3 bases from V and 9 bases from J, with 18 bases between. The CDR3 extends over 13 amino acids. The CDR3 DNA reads TGTGCCTGGAGCCTTAGACTAGAGGTTGGGCAGTACTTC. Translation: CAWSLRLEVGQYF.

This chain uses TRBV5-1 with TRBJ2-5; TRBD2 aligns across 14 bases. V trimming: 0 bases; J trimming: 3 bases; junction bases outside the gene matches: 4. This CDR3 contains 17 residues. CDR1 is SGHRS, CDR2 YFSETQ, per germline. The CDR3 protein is CASSLGLAGGNEETQYF. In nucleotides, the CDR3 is TGCGCCAGCAGCTTGGGACTAGCGGGAGGGAATGAAGAGACCCAGTACTTC.

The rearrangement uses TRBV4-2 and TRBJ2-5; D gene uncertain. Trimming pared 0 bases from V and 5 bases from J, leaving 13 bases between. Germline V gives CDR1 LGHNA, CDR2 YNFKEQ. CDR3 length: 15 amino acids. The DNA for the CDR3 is TGTGCCAGCAGCCAAGACAAGGGCAGGTGGGAGACCCAGTACTTC. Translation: CASSQDKGRWETQYF.

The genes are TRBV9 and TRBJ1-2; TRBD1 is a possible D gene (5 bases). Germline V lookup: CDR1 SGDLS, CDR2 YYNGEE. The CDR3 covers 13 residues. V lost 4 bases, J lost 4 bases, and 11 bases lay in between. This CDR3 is CASSSQQAYGYTF. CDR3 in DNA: TGTGCCAGCAGCAGCCAACAGGCCTATGGCTACACCTTC.

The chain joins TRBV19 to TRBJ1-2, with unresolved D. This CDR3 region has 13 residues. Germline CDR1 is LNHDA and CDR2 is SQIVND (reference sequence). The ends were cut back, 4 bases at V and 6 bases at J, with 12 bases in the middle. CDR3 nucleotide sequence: TGTGCCAGTAGTAAGGCGTACTCCAATGGCTACACCTTC. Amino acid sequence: CASSKAYSNGYTF. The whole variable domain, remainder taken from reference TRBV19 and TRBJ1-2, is DGGITQSPKYLFRKEGQNVTLSCEQNLNHDAMYWYRQDPGQGLRLIYYSQIVNDFQKGDIAEGYSVSREKKESFPLTVTSAQKNPTAFYLCASSKAYSNGYTFGSGTRLTVV.

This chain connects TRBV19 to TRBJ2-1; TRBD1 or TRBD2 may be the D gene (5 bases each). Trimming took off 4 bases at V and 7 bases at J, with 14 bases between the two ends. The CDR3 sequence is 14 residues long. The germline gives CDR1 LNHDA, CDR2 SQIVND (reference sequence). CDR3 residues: CASSTRDARNEQFF. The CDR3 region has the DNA TGTGCCAGTAGTACCCGGGACGCAAGGAATGAGCAGTTCTTC.

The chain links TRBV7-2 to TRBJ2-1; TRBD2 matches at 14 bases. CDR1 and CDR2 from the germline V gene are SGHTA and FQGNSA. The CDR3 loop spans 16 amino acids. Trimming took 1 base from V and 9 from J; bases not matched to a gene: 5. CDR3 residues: CASSLGGLAGESEQFF. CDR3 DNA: TGTGCCAGCAGCTTAGGGGGACTAGCGGGGGAGAGTGAGCAGTTCTTC.

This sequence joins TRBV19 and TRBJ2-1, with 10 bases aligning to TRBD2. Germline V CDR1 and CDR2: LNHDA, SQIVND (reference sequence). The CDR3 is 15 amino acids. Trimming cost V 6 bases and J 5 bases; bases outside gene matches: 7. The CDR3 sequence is CASRGTGTSDNEQFF. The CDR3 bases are TGTGCCAGTAGAGGGACCGGGACTAGCGACAATGAGCAGTTCTTC. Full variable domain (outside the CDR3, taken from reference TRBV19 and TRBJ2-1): DGGITQSPKYLFRKEGQNVTLSCEQNLNHDAMYWYRQDPGQGLRLIYYSQIVNDFQKGDIAEGYSVSREKKESFPLTVTSAQKNPTAFYLCASRGTGTSDNEQFFGPGTRLTVL.

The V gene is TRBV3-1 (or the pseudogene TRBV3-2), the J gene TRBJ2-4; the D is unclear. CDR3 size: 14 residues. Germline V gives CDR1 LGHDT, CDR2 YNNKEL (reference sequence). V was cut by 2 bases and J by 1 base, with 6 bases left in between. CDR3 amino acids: CASSQFTAKNIQYF. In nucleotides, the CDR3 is TGTGCCAGCAGCCAATTCACGGCCAAAAACATTCAGTACTTC.

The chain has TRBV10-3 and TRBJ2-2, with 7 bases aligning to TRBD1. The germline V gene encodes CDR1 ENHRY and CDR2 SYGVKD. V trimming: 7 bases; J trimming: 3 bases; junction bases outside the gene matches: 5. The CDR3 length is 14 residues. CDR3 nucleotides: TGTGCCATCACCGGACAGGAATACACCGGGGAGCTGTTTTTT. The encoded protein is CAITGQEYTGELFF.

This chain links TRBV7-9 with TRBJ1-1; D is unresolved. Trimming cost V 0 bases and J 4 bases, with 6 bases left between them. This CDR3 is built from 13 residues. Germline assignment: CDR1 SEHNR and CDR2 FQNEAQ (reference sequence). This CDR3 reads CASSLALGTEAFF. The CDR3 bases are TGTGCCAGCAGCTTAGCGCTAGGCACTGAAGCTTTCTTT.

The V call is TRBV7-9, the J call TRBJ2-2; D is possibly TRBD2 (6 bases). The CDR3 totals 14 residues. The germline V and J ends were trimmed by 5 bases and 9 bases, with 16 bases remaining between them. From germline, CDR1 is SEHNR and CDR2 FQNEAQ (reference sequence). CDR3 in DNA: TGTGCCAGCAGCCCGCCGGGGGAGAGGAGGGAGCTGTTTTTT. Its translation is CASSPPGERRELFF.

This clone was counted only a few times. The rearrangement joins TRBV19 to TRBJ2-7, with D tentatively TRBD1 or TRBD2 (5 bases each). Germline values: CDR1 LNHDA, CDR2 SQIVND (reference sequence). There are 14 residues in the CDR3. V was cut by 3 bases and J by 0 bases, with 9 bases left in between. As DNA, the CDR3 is TGTGCCAGTAGTATGGGGACCGGCTCCTACGAGCAGTACTTC. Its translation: CASSMGTGSYEQYF.

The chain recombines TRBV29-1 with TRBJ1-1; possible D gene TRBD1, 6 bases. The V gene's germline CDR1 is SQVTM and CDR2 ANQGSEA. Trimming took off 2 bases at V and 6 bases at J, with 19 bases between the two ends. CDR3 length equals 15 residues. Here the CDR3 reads CSVESRAGAAAEAFF. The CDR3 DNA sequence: TGCAGCGTTGAATCCCGGGCAGGGGCGGCGGCTGAAGCTTTCTTT.

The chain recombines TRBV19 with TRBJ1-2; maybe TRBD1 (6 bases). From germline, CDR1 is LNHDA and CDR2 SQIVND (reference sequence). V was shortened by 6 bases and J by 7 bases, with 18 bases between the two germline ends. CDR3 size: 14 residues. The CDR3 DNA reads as TGTGCCAGTAGCCCGGCAGGGGCCCGAGGTGGCTACACCTTC. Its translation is CASSPAGARGGYTF.

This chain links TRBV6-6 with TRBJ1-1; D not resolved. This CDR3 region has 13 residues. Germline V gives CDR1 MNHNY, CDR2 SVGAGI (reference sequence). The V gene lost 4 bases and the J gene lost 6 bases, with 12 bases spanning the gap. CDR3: CASSSTPRAEAFF. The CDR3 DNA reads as TGTGCCAGCAGTTCTACCCCTCGGGCTGAAGCTTTCTTT.

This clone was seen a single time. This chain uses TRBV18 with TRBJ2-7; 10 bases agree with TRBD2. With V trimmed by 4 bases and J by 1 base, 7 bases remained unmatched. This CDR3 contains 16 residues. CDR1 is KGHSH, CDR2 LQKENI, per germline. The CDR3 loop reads CASSRSGTSESYEQYF. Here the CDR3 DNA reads TGTGCCAGCTCACGATCCGGGACTAGCGAGTCCTACGAGCAGTACTTC. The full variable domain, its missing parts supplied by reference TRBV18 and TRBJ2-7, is NAGVMQNPRHLVRRRGQEARLRCSPMKGHSHVYWYRQLPEEGLKFMVYLQKENIIDESGMPKERFSAEFPKEGPSILRIQQVVRGDSAAYFCASSRSGTSESYEQYFGPGTRLTVT.

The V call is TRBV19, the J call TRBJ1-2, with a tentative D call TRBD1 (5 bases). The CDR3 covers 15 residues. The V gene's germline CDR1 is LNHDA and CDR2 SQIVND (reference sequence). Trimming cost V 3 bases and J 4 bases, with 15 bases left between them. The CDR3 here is CASSIPRGETYGYTF. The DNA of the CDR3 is TGTGCCAGTAGTATTCCGAGGGGAGAAACCTATGGCTACACCTTC.

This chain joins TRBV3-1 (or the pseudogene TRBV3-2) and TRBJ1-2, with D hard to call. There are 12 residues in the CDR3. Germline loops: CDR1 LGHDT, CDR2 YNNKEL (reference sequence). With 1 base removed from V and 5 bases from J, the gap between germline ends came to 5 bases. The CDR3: CASSQVPYGYTF. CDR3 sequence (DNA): TGTGCCAGCAGCCAAGTACCTTATGGCTACACCTTC.

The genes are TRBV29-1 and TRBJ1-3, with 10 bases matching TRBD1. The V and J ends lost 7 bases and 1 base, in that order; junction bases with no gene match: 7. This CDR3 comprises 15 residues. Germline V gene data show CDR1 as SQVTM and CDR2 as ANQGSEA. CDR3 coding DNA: TGCAGCGCACAACGGGACAGGGGATCTGGAAACACCATATATTTT. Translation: CSAQRDRGSGNTIYF.

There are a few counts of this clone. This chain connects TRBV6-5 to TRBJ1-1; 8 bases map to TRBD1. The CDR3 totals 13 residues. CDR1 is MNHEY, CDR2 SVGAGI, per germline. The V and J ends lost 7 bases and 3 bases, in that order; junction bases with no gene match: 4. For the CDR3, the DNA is TGTGCCAGCACTACGGACAGGGACACTGAAGCTTTCTTT. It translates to CASTTDRDTEAFF.

The CDR3 DNA follows: TGTGCCAGTACAATGGGCAGGAACACTGAAGCTTTCTTT. Translating it yields CASTMGRNTEAFF. The chain uses TRBV19 and TRBJ1-1, with D unresolved. Germline CDR1 reads LNHDA; CDR2 reads SQIVND (reference sequence). V was clipped by 7 bases and J by 1 base, with 10 bases between them. The CDR3 runs 13 residues. Drawing the rest from reference TRBV19 and TRBJ1-1, the complete variable domain is DGGITQSPKYLFRKEGQNVTLSCEQNLNHDAMYWYRQDPGQGLRLIYYSQIVNDFQKGDIAEGYSVSREKKESFPLTVTSAQKNPTAFYLCASTMGRNTEAFFGQGTRLTVV.

The CDR3 spells CASSAGGLAGMLETQYF. CDR3 in DNA: TGTGCCAGCAGCGCCGGAGGACTAGCGGGAATGTTAGAGACCCAGTACTTC. This rearrangement joins TRBV9 to TRBJ2-5, with TRBD2 matching over 12 bases. J gave up 4 bases and V 3 bases, and 10 bases lay outside the gene matches. Germline CDR1 SGDLS, CDR2 YYNGEE. This CDR3 has 17 residues.

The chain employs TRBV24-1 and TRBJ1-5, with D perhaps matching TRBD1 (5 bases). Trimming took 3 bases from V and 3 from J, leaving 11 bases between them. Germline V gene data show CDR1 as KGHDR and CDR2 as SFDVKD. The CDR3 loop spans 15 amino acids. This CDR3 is CATSDRDSPNQPQHF. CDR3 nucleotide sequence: TGTGCCACCAGTGATAGAGACAGCCCCAATCAGCCCCAGCATTTT.

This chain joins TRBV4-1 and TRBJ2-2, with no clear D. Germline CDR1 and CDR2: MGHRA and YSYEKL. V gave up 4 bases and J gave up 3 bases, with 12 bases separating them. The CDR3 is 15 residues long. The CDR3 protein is CASSPPGLDTGELFF. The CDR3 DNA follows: TGCGCCAGCAGCCCGCCAGGATTGGACACCGGGGAGCTGTTTTTT.

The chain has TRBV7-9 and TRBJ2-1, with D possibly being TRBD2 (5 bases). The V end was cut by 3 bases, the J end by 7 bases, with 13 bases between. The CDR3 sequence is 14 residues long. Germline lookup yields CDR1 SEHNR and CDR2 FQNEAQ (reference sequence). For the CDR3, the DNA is TGTGCCAGCAGCTTTGGGGAGCCGGGGAATGAGCAGTTCTTC. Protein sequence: CASSFGEPGNEQFF.

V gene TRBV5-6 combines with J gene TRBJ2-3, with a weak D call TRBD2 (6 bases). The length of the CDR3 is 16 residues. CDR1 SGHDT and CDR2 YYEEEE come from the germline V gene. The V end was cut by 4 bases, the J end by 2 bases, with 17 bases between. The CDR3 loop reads CASSPPGTFFTDTQYF. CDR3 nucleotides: TGTGCCAGCAGCCCTCCCGGGACTTTTTTCACAGATACGCAGTATTTT.

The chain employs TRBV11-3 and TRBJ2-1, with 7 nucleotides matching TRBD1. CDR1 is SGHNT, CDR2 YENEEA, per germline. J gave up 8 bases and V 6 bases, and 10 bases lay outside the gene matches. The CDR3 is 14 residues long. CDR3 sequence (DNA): TGTGCCAGCAGTCATAGGACAGGTACCGATGAGCAGTTCTTC. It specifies CASSHRTGTDEQFF.

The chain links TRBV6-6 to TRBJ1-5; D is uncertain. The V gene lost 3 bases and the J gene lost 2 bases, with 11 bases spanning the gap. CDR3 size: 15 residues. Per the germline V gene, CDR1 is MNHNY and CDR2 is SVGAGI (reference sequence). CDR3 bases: TGTGCCAGCAGTTATAAACGGCAGGGCAATCAGCCCCAGCATTTT. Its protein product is CASSYKRQGNQPQHF.

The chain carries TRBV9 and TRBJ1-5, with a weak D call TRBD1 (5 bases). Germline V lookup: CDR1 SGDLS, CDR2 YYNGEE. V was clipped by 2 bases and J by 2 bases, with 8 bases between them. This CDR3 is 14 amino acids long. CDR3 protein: CASSVSGGNQPQHF. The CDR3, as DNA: TGTGCCAGCAGCGTTTCGGGGGGCAATCAGCCCCAGCATTTT.